This T cell receptor (beta chain) originates from a study of cytomegalovirus exposure and HLA in healthy donors. Study-wide results and limits: Several top significant clusters appeared, in a later analysis, to be linked to common viral pathogens.

Use of 60 Vbeta and 13 Jbeta primers characterized the PCR. Only in-frame clones appear in the TCRdb table, and some are missing; sequencing was by immunoSEQ multiplex PCR. The sample contains approximately 100,000 clones, approximately 82% of which appear only once. About this clone itself: No antigen is known for it.

This CDR3 spans 17 amino acids. Germline V gene lookup returns CDR1 LGHNA and CDR2 YNFKEQ. Losses at the gene ends were 0 bases for V and 4 bases for J; bases not matched to a gene: 7. Source material: PBMCs. This receptor was obtained from a woman between 18 and 29 years old in good health and CMV-seronegative. The chain carries TRBV4-2 and TRBJ2-3; TRBD2 agrees at 10 bases. The CDR3: CASSQDPSGRASDTQYF. The CDR3 nucleotides are TGTGCCAGCAGCCAAGATCCCAGCGGGAGGGCCTCAGATACGCAGTATTTT.